Listed below are T cell receptor beta chains from one sample, sequenced in a study of PD-1 blockade in classical Hodgkin lymphoma. Sequenced by immunoSEQ multiplex PCR; TCRdb stores in-frame clones only, minus some. The sample shows approximately 10,000 clones, 84% of them seen only once. The sequences come from CD8+ T cells from blood, collected at baseline. These receptors were collected from a human donor with classical Hodgkin lymphoma. Both conserved end residues are part of each CDR3. D genes are given only for firm matches. Only part of the rows carry a size: once, few, many, or a class if the clone is expanded.

>TRBD2|TRBV6-1|13|.|TRBJ2-5
TGTGCCAGCAGGGAGGGACTAACAGAGACCCAGTACTTC
CASREGLTETQYF
>TRBD2|TRBV6-5|15|.|TRBJ2-7
TGTGCCAGCAGGGTCTTAGCGGGCGGCTCCTACGAGCAGTACTTC
CASRVLAGGSYEQYF
>TRBD1|TRBV11-3|17|.|TRBJ1-2
TGTGCCAGCAGCTTAGAACCCCGGGCAGGGGGCATCTATGGCTACACCTTC
CASSLEPRAGGIYGYTF
>.|TRBV11-2|16|.|TRBJ1-2
TGTGCCAGCAGCTTAGTTCCGGCAGGGGTTAGAGATGGCTACACCTTC
CASSLVPAGVRDGYTF
>.|TRBV7-2|14|.|TRBJ2-3
TGTGCCAGCAATAGCGGCAGCCACACAGATACGCAGTATTTT
CASNSGSHTDTQYF
>TRBD1|TRBV4-1|16|.|TRBJ1-5
TGCGCCAGCAGCCAAGTGTTCAGGGGGCTGAATCAGCCCCAGCATTTT
CASSQVFRGLNQPQHF
>TRBD1|TRBV4-1|15|.|TRBJ1-3
TGCGCCAGCAGCCCCCGGACAGGGAGCGGAAACACCATATATTTT
CASSPRTGSGNTIYF
>.|TRBV5-4|12|few|TRBJ1-2
TGTGCCAGCAGCACCGGAGGGCGGGACGGAATTTTC
CASSTGGRDGIF
>TRBD1|TRBV5-6|16|.|TRBJ1-2
TGTGCCAGCAGCTCGCCGACAGGGGGAAGTCTCTATGGCTACACCTTC
CASSSPTGGSLYGYTF
>.|TRBV5-1|14|.|TRBJ2-1
TGCGCCAGCAGCTTCCGACAGAGGCACAATGAGCAGTTCTTC
CASSFRQRHNEQFF
>.|TRBV27|12|.|TRBJ2-7
TGTGCCAGCAGGGGACTGACCTACGAGCAGTACTTC
CASRGLTYEQYF